One sample yielded the 27 T cell receptor beta chains listed below, sequenced in a study of blood T cells in healthy people across ages. Primers used in a second PCR of about 6 to 12 cycles were a sample-barcoded 5' primer and a J-beta primer mix. TCRdb itself ran the 5' RACE reads through MiXCR, one entry per CDR3 protein. The sample yields 550,000 to 650,000 distinct CDR3 sequences, approximately 30% seen once. The source material was blood. The source is a woman of 80 years or more in good health.

This clonotype was found many times. The chain has TRBV5-6 and TRBJ1-1; 9 bases line up with TRBD1. CDR1 and CDR2 (germline): SGHDT, YYEEEE. The CDR3 has 14 amino acids. With V trimmed by 1 base and J by 8 bases, 6 bases remained unmatched. Here the CDR3 reads CASSLYRGRLEAFF. The DNA for the CDR3 is TGTGCCAGCAGCTTGTACAGGGGGCGCTTGGAAGCTTTCTTT.

This clonotype was seen many times. The germline gene is not matched at one end of the junction; a read error may be the cause. The gene calls are TRBV4-3 and TRBJ1-1; D may be TRBD1 (6 bases). The germline gives CDR1 LGHNA, CDR2 YSLEER. This CDR3 region has 12 residues. The CDR3 region is CASSQGNTEAFF. The CDR3 DNA is TGTGCCAGCTCACAGGGGAACACTGAAGCTTTCTTT.

In this sample, this clonotype turned up many times. CDR3 coding DNA: TGTGCCAGCAGTTCACAGGGGACTCCAATAAACATTCAGTACTTC. This sequence encodes CASSSQGTPINIQYF. This chain joins TRBV6-2 or TRBV6-3 and TRBJ2-4, with D perhaps matching TRBD1 (7 bases). The V end lost 4 bases, the J end lost 6 bases, and 16 bases lay between the germline ends. This CDR3 comprises 15 residues. Germline V gives CDR1 MNHEY, CDR2 SVGEGT.

This clonotype came up a few times. This chain links TRBV10-3 with TRBJ2-3, with 7 bases lining up with TRBD1. The ends lost 2 bases at V and 3 bases at J; junction bases unmatched: 8. Per the germline V gene, CDR1 is ENHRY and CDR2 is SYGVKD. CDR3 length: 16 residues. CDR3 sequence reads: CAISEEGALLTDTQYF. The CDR3 DNA reads TGTGCCATCAGTGAGGAGGGGGCCCTACTAACAGATACGCAGTATTTT.

V is TRBV7-9 and J is TRBJ2-5; 7 nucleotides align to TRBD1. V shed 5 bases and J 0 bases; nucleotides not matched to a gene: 6. This CDR3 has 15 amino acids. The germline V gene has CDR1 SEHNR and CDR2 FQNEAQ (reference sequence). In DNA form, the CDR3 reads TGTGCCAGCAGCCGACAGGGCCTCCACCAAGAGACCCAGTACTTC. This translates into CASSRQGLHQETQYF.

The chain couples TRBV30 to TRBJ2-5; 7 bases align to TRBD1. Germline lookup yields CDR1 GTSNPN and CDR2 SVGIG (reference sequence). The CDR3 loop spans 15 amino acids. With V trimmed by 0 bases and J by 5 bases, 9 bases remained unmatched. CDR3 DNA: TGTGCCTGGAGTGTAAATAGGGGGCGCGGGGAGACCCAGTACTTC. It is translated as CAWSVNRGRGETQYF. Supplemented by reference TRBV30 and TRBJ2-5, the full variable domain reads SQTIHQWPATLVQPVGSPLSLECTVEGTSNPNLYWYRQAAGRGLQLLFYSVGIGQISSEVPQNLSASRPQDRQFILSSKKLLLSDSGFYLCAWSVNRGRGETQYFGPGTRLLVL.

As to this clonotype: One base away lies a much larger clone, so this may be a sequencing read error. The chain employs TRBV5-1 and TRBJ2-3; 12 nucleotides line up with TRBD2. Per the germline V gene, CDR1 is SGHRS and CDR2 is YFSETQ. Trimming at V came to 1 base and at J to 8 bases, leaving 8 bases not matched to a gene. The CDR3 loop spans 16 amino acids. In DNA, the CDR3 is TGCGCCAGCAGCTTGACTAGCGGGGGGTATCCAGGTACGCAGTATTTT. This translates into CASSLTSGGYPGTQYF.

This clonotype was recorded many times. The chain links TRBV5-1 to TRBJ2-1; the match to TRBD2 covers 9 bases. Germline lookup yields CDR1 SGHRS and CDR2 YFSETQ. V gave up 7 bases and J gave up 8 bases; unmatched junction bases: 16. The CDR3 length is 16 residues. The CDR3 sequence is CASGPASGGINHEQFF. Written as DNA, the CDR3 is TGCGCCAGCGGTCCTGCCAGCGGGGGGATAAACCATGAGCAGTTCTTC.

At least ten counts were recorded for this clonotype. This chain connects TRBV6-2 or TRBV6-3 to TRBJ1-6; 8 positions agree with TRBD1. There are 13 residues in the CDR3. V lost 8 bases to trimming and J lost 10 bases; unmatched junction nucleotides: 7. Germline-derived CDR1 and CDR2 are MNHEY and SVGEGT. The CDR3 protein is CASQDRGGSPLHF. In nucleotides, the CDR3 is TGTGCCAGCCAAGACAGGGGTGGCTCACCCCTCCACTTT.

This clonotype was detected many times. The J gene is TRBJ1-5, the V gene TRBV30; maybe TRBD1 (6 bases). The CDR3 is 13 residues long. Germline CDR1 is GTSNPN and CDR2 is SVGIG (reference sequence). The V and J ends lost 0 bases and 5 bases respectively, with 8 bases between them. The CDR3 here is CAWSVGGDQPQHF. CDR3 coding DNA: TGTGCCTGGAGTGTAGGGGGGGATCAGCCCCAGCATTTT. Variable domain in full (rest from reference TRBV30 and TRBJ1-5): SQTIHQWPATLVQPVGSPLSLECTVEGTSNPNLYWYRQAAGRGLQLLFYSVGIGQISSEVPQNLSASRPQDRQFILSSKKLLLSDSGFYLCAWSVGGDQPQHFGDGTRLSIL.

The chain uses TRBV30 and TRBJ1-2, with TRBD1 as a possible D gene (5 bases). V was cut by 5 bases and J by 4 bases, with 17 bases left in between. Germline V CDR1 and CDR2: GTSNPN, SVGIG (reference sequence). The CDR3 loop spans 14 amino acids. This CDR3 reads CAWGLSRDGYGYTF. The CDR3 DNA sequence: TGTGCCTGGGGGCTCTCCCGGGACGGCTATGGCTACACCTTC.

In this sample, this clonotype turned up many times. The genes are TRBV3-1 and TRBJ1-4; D gene ambiguous. Trimming took 0 bases from V and 3 from J, leaving 8 bases between them. The CDR3 covers 15 residues. Per germline, CDR1 LGHDT and CDR2 YNNKEL (reference sequence). The DNA of the CDR3 is TGTGCCAGCAGCCAAGATGGGCGGGCTAATGAAAAACTGTTTTTT. Translation gives CASSQDGRANEKLFF.

This clonotype showed up many times. This chain uses TRBV24-1 with TRBJ2-5, with 7 bases matching TRBD2. Germline V gene data show CDR1 as KGHDR and CDR2 as SFDVKD. V lost 3 bases and J lost 3; bases outside the gene matches: 0. CDR3 length: 13 amino acids. The CDR3 region is CATSDGREETQYF. CDR3 nucleotides: TGTGCCACCAGTGATGGGAGGGAAGAGACCCAGTACTTC.

Note on this clonotype: This may arise from a read error, as a much more abundant clone is one base away. The rearrangement links TRBV15 to TRBJ1-2, with D possibly TRBD1 on 5 matching bases. Per the germline V gene, CDR1 is LNHNV and CDR2 is YYDKDF (reference sequence). The length of the CDR3 is 15 residues. The CDR3 sequence is CATSRPDTTNYGHTF. CDR3 nucleotides: TGTGCCACCAGCAGGCCGGACACCACTAACTATGGCCACACCTTC.

To note about this clonotype: A much larger clone differs from this one at a single base, so this may be a read error. It is likely a read error, because the conserved phenylalanine at the end of the CDR3 is missing. The genes are TRBV29-1 and TRBJ2-2; D unresolved. The V gene's germline CDR1 is SQVTM and CDR2 ANQGSEA. The CDR3 spans 17 residues. The germline V and J ends were trimmed by 2 bases and 4 bases, with 20 bases remaining between them. The CDR3 here is CSVEFLGKARSTGELFV. Here the CDR3 DNA reads TGCAGCGTTGAATTTCTGGGGAAGGCAAGAAGCACCGGGGAGCTGTTTGTT.

There are many counts of this clonotype. V and J are TRBV5-1 and TRBJ2-7; D may be TRBD1 (6 bases). The CDR3 is made up of 12 amino acids. Germline V CDR1 and CDR2: SGHRS, YFSETQ. Trimming took off 4 bases at V and 4 bases at J, with 9 bases between the two ends. In DNA form, the CDR3 reads TGCGCCAGCAGCCAAACAGGGTACGAGCAGTACTTC. It specifies CASSQTGYEQYF.

This clonotype was observed at least ten times. V and J are TRBV7-9 and TRBJ2-7, with 8 bases aligning to TRBD1. The junction had 10 bases not matched to a gene; V was cut back by 5 bases and J by 4 bases. In germline, CDR1 is SEHNR, CDR2 FQNEAQ (reference sequence). The CDR3 extends over 15 amino acids. As DNA, the CDR3 is TGTGCCAGCAGCCTAGGACAGGGCCTCGTTTACGAGCAGTACTTC. Protein sequence: CASSLGQGLVYEQYF.

In this sample, this clonotype turned up many times. The genes are TRBV6-1 and TRBJ1-1; 8 bases are shared with TRBD1. CDR3 length: 12 residues. Looked up from germline, CDR1 is MNHNS and CDR2 is SASEGT. J lost 7 bases, V lost 4 bases, and 2 bases had no gene match. The CDR3 DNA follows: TGTGCCAGCAGTGCCGGGACAGGTGAAGCTTTCTTT. Its translation is CASSAGTGEAFF.

In this sample, this clonotype turned up many times. The CDR3 region is CAWMESGSYEQYF. The CDR3 DNA sequence: TGTGCCTGGATGGAGTCCGGCTCCTACGAGCAGTACTTC. The rearrangement uses TRBV30 and TRBJ2-7, with D unresolved. The CDR3 sequence is 13 residues long. Germline-derived CDR1 and CDR2 are GTSNPN and SVGIG (reference sequence). V lost 4 bases and J 0 bases, leaving 10 bases between the germline ends.

The V call is TRBV9, the J call TRBJ1-5; 9 bases map to TRBD1. The CDR3 is 15 amino acids. Germline V gene sequence: CDR1 SGDLS, CDR2 YYNGEE. The trim removed 3 bases at V and 3 bases at J, leaving 4 bases unmatched. The CDR3, as DNA: TGTGCCAGCAGCGCGGGACAGGGCCTCAATCAGCCCCAGCATTTT. Translated, it gives CASSAGQGLNQPQHF.

V is TRBV19 and J is TRBJ1-2; D gene unclear. Trimming removed 3 bases from V and 1 base from J, with 9 bases in between. Germline V gives CDR1 LNHDA, CDR2 SQIVND (reference sequence). The CDR3 is made up of 14 amino acids. This CDR3 is CASSMGGFNYGYTF. Here the CDR3 DNA reads TGTGCCAGTAGTATGGGCGGTTTTAACTATGGCTACACCTTC. The full variable domain, its missing parts supplied by reference TRBV19 and TRBJ1-2, is DGGITQSPKYLFRKEGQNVTLSCEQNLNHDAMYWYRQDPGQGLRLIYYSQIVNDFQKGDIAEGYSVSREKKESFPLTVTSAQKNPTAFYLCASSMGGFNYGYTFGSGTRLTVV.

The V gene is TRBV6-5, the J gene TRBJ2-1; TRBD1 is a possible D gene (6 bases). The DNA end favors TRBJ2-7, so the J call may be wrong. Per germline, CDR1 MNHEY and CDR2 SVGAGI. The CDR3 consists of 15 residues. The DNA for the CDR3 is TGTGCCAGCAGTTACAAGGGGGAAACCTACAGTGAGCAGTACTTC. It encodes CASSYKGETYSEQYF.

This clonotype was detected ten times or more. V usage is TRBV30 and J usage is TRBJ2-5; 10 bases fit TRBD2. The germline V gene has CDR1 GTSNPN and CDR2 SVGIG (reference sequence). This CDR3 has 15 amino acids. V lost 2 bases and J lost 6; bases outside the gene matches: 9. This CDR3 reads CAWSSSGGQRKTQYF. In DNA form, the CDR3 reads TGTGCCTGGAGTTCTAGCGGGGGTCAGCGAAAGACCCAGTACTTC.

This clonotype was detected a few times. A much larger clone lies a single base off, so this may be a read error. V and J are TRBV9 and TRBJ2-5; D is unresolved. In germline, CDR1 is SGDLS, CDR2 YYNGEE. The CDR3 runs 14 residues. This chain's CDR3 is CACSPFGPYNEQYF. The CDR3 DNA reads as TGTGCCTGCAGCCCGTTCGGGCCCTACAATGAGCAGTACTTC. Using reference TRBV9 and TRBJ2-5 for the parts outside the CDR3, the full variable domain is DSGVTQTPKHLITATGQRVTLRCSPRSGDLSVYWYQQSLDQGLQFLIQYYNGEERAKGNILERFSAQQFPDLHSELNLSSLELGDSALYFCACSPFGPYNEQYFGPGTRLLVL.

The count of this clonotype is one. The V and J genes are TRBV6-6 and TRBJ2-3; D gene ambiguous. From germline, CDR1 is MNHNY and CDR2 SVGAGI (reference sequence). This CDR3 comprises 14 residues. With 6 bases removed from V and 1 base from J, the gap between germline ends came to 11 bases. In DNA form, the CDR3 reads TGTGCCAGCAGGTTTGGCGGCCGCACAGATACGCAGTATTTT. This codes for CASRFGGRTDTQYF.

This clonotype was recorded many times. The chain is built from TRBV10-3 and TRBJ2-7, with 9 bases that match TRBD1. CDR1 is ENHRY, CDR2 SYGVKD, per germline. The CDR3 is 15 residues long. Trimming cost V 2 bases and J 2 bases; bases outside gene matches: 4. CDR3: CAISEGQGRAYEQYF. CDR3 DNA sequence: TGTGCCATCAGTGAGGGACAGGGGAGGGCCTACGAGCAGTACTTC.

The J gene is TRBJ1-5, the V gene TRBV7-3; D gene unclear. The ends were cut back, 5 bases at V and 5 bases at J, with 13 bases in the middle. This CDR3 comprises 14 residues. Germline lookup yields CDR1 SGHTA and CDR2 FQGTGA. The CDR3, as DNA: TGTGCCAGCAGCCCTCCCAGGTCCGATCAGCCCCAGCATTTT. Its translation: CASSPPRSDQPQHF.